This TCR beta chain was sequenced for a study of identical twins. TCRdb redid the calling of the 5' RACE reads with MiXCR, one entry per CDR3 protein. Among about 520,000 distinct CDR3 sequences listed, around 20% were seen once. The CDR3 runs to 16 residues. The J segment lost 7 bases and the V segment lost 1 base, leaving 14 bases of the junction unmatched. Germline V gene sequence: CDR1 DFQATT, CDR2 SNEGSKA (reference sequence). These data were likewise used in another study, on T cells expressing NK-cell markers.

Sequencing was performed on CD4+ T cells sorted from blood. This clonotype originated in a woman between 18 and 29 years old in good health. The rearrangement uses TRBV20-1 and TRBJ2-7; 9 bases match TRBD2. CDR3 bases: TGCAGTGCTAGAGGGTCCGCGCGGGAGGGCCAAGAGGAGCAGTACTTC. Protein product: CSARGSAREGQEEQYF.